This passage covers 21 T cell receptor beta chains from one sample sequenced in a study of T cell responses to AZD1222 COVID-19 vaccine. The assay was immunoSEQ multiplex PCR, and TCRdb's table has in-frame clones only and misses some. Of about 120,000 clones in the sample, roughly 90% were seen once. The sequencing here drew on peripheral blood, taken 28 days after the second AZD1222 dose. The source of these receptors is an adult who received the AZD1222 COVID-19 vaccine.

The rearrangement joins TRBV3-1 (or the pseudogene TRBV3-2) to TRBJ2-5, with TRBD2 matching over 12 bases. The germline V gene has CDR1 LGHDT and CDR2 YNNKEL (reference sequence). The CDR3 has 16 residues. Trimming removed 6 bases from V and 1 base from J; junction bases left unmatched: 6. The CDR3 sequence: CASRETSGGPQETQYF. As DNA, the CDR3 is TGTGCCAGCAGAGAAACTAGCGGGGGGCCCCAAGAGACCCAGTACTTC.

The CDR3 DNA reads TGTGCCAGTAGTATCTTAGCCGGGACTACAGGAGGAGAGACCCAGTACTTC. Translating it yields CASSILAGTTGGETQYF. The V and J genes are TRBV19 and TRBJ2-5; 7 nucleotides align to TRBD2. The germline gives CDR1 LNHDA, CDR2 SQIVND (reference sequence). CDR3 length: 17 residues. J was trimmed by 4 bases and V by 3 bases; bases with no gene match: 14.

The genes are TRBV30 and TRBJ1-3; no definite D call. CDR3 size: 13 residues. Trimming shortened V by 7 bases and J by 0 bases, and 10 bases separated the two germline ends. CDR1 is GTSNPN and CDR2 is SVGIG in the germline V gene (reference sequence). CDR3 protein: CASRTDSGNTIYF. The CDR3 nucleotides read TGTGCCTCTAGGACGGACTCTGGAAACACCATATATTTT.

The rearrangement links TRBV2 to TRBJ2-7, with a weak D call TRBD1 (5 bases). V shed 6 bases and J shed 6 bases, with 18 bases lying between them. Germline V CDR1 and CDR2: SNHLY, FYNNEI. The CDR3 covers 14 residues. The CDR3 coding sequence is TGTGCCAGCAGCTATAGTCTAGGGGTGGGCGAGCAGTACTTC. Its translation is CASSYSLGVGEQYF.

To note about this clone: Other DNA variants within this sample encode the same CDR3. The chain joins TRBV19 to TRBJ1-1; 7 positions agree with TRBD1. CDR3 length: 15 residues. Germline CDR1 and CDR2: LNHDA and SQIVND (reference sequence). Trimming removed 3 bases from V and 0 bases from J; junction bases left unmatched: 4. The CDR3 protein is CASSIQQGMNTEAFF. CDR3 coding DNA: TGTGCCAGTAGTATCCAACAGGGGATGAACACTGAAGCTTTCTTT.

This rearrangement joins TRBV5-4 to TRBJ2-2, with D perhaps matching TRBD1 (6 bases). Germline V gene sequence: CDR1 SGHNT, CDR2 YYREEE (reference sequence). The CDR3 covers 14 residues. With 7 bases removed from V and 1 base from J, the gap between germline ends came to 11 bases. For the CDR3, the DNA is TGTGCCAGCTCCCGGACAGTGAACACCGGGGAGCTGTTTTTT. Translation: CASSRTVNTGELFF. Using reference TRBV5-4 and TRBJ2-2 for the parts outside the CDR3, the full variable domain is ETGVTQSPTHLIKTRGQQVTLRCSSQSGHNTVSWYQQALGQGPQFIFQYYREEENGRGNFPPRFSGLQFPNYSSELNVNALELDDSALYLCASSRTVNTGELFFGEGSRLTVL.

The sample holds one count of this clone. The chain carries TRBV5-1 and TRBJ1-2; 8 nucleotides line up with TRBD1. The CDR3 length is 15 residues. The V segment lost 4 bases and the J segment 4 bases; nucleotides outside the gene matches: 9. Germline V gene lookup returns CDR1 SGHRS and CDR2 YFSETQ. The CDR3 nucleotides are TGCGCCAGCAGCCCGGAGGCGGACAGGGTCTATGGCTACACCTTC. Protein product: CASSPEADRVYGYTF.

V and J are TRBV27 and TRBJ1-5, with 8 bases that match TRBD1. The CDR3 is 17 amino acids. Trimming cost V 6 bases and J 0 bases; bases outside gene matches: 10. Germline CDR1 is MNHEY and CDR2 is SMNVEV (reference sequence). CDR3 region: CASRRIGQGDSNQPQHF. Written as DNA, the CDR3 is TGTGCCAGCAGAAGGATCGGACAGGGAGATAGCAATCAGCCCCAGCATTTT.

The rearrangement joins TRBV6-2 or TRBV6-3 to TRBJ2-5, with D unclear. The CDR3 spans 12 residues. Trimming shortened V by 0 bases and J by 6 bases, and 5 bases separated the two germline ends. Looked up from germline, CDR1 is MNHEY and CDR2 is SVGEGT. CDR3 nucleotides: TGTGCCAGCAGTTACTCGTGGAAGACCCAGTACTTC. As protein: CASSYSWKTQYF.

The chain uses TRBV6-2 or TRBV6-3 and TRBJ1-1; D uncertain. Germline V gene sequence: CDR1 MNHEY, CDR2 SVGEGT. Trimming removed 2 bases from V and 0 bases from J, with 7 bases in between. The CDR3 has 14 amino acids. Here the CDR3 DNA reads TGTGCCAGCAGTTACAGGGCCGTGAACACTGAAGCTTTCTTT. It translates to CASSYRAVNTEAFF.

The chain is built from TRBV28 and TRBJ1-1, with a tentative D call TRBD1 (5 bases). Trimming removed 7 bases from V and 4 bases from J, with 10 bases in between. CDR1 is MDHEN, CDR2 SYDVKM, per germline. This CDR3 comprises 12 residues. DNA of the CDR3: TGTGCCAGCATATCGGGGGGCACTGAAGCTTTCTTT. The encoded protein is CASISGGTEAFF.

V is TRBV9 and J is TRBJ2-3, with D uncertain. V shed 3 bases and J shed 5 bases, with 10 bases lying between them. The CDR3 is made up of 13 amino acids. The germline CDR1 and CDR2 sequences are SGDLS and YYNGEE. In DNA, the CDR3 is TGTGCCAGCAGCGCACGGGTGAGAGATACGCAGTATTTT. It yields the protein CASSARVRDTQYF.

The chain links TRBV5-6 to TRBJ1-2; no reliable D call. The CDR3 runs to 12 residues. Germline CDR1 SGHDT, CDR2 YYEEEE. The ends were cut back, 6 bases at V and 8 bases at J, with 14 bases in the middle. CDR3 residues: CASMSFPGGYTF. The CDR3 DNA follows: TGTGCCAGCATGTCGTTCCCCGGGGGCTACACCTTC.

The CDR3 sequence: CASRDGTSTTEAFF. The CDR3 DNA is TGTGCCAGCAGGGATGGGACTTCTACAACTGAAGCTTTCTTT. The V call is TRBV6-5, the J call TRBJ1-1, with a possible D match to TRBD1 (5 bases). Germline lookup yields CDR1 MNHEY and CDR2 SVGAGI. The V gene lost 6 bases and the J gene lost 5 bases, with 16 bases spanning the gap. The CDR3 totals 14 residues.

The chain is built from TRBV5-1 and TRBJ1-1, with TRBD1 matching 9 bases. Germline-derived CDR1 and CDR2 are SGHRS and YFSETQ. Unmatched junction bases numbered 4, after V lost 3 bases and J lost 4 bases. The CDR3 extends over 14 amino acids. CDR3 coding DNA: TGCGCCAGCAGCTCCTCGACAGGGGGCACTGAAGCTTTCTTT. Protein sequence: CASSSSTGGTEAFF.

This chain uses TRBV29-1 with TRBJ2-1; no firm D call. The CDR3 is made up of 13 amino acids. CDR1 is SQVTM, CDR2 ANQGSEA, per germline. V gave up 3 bases and J gave up 1 base, with 7 bases separating them. CDR3 sequence: CSVEQVSYNEQFF. For the CDR3, the DNA is TGCAGCGTTGAGCAGGTTTCCTACAATGAGCAGTTCTTC.

The V call is TRBV7-9, the J call TRBJ2-7; tentatively, D is TRBD1 or TRBD2 (5 bases each). The CDR3 covers 11 residues. The V end lost 3 bases, the J end lost 6 bases, and 6 bases lay between the germline ends. CDR1 and CDR2 (germline): SEHNR, FQNEAQ (reference sequence). The CDR3 DNA reads TGTGCCAGCAGCTTGGGACGCGAGCAGTACTTC. Translated, it gives CASSLGREQYF.

This clone was seen only a few times. V usage is TRBV3-1 (or the pseudogene TRBV3-2) and J usage is TRBJ2-3; D unresolved. Germline lookup yields CDR1 LGHDT and CDR2 YNNKEL (reference sequence). The CDR3 contains 16 residues. The germline V and J ends were trimmed by 3 bases and 3 bases, with 16 bases remaining between them. The CDR3 region is CASSQGKLGITDTQYF. The CDR3 DNA is TGTGCCAGCAGCCAGGGCAAGTTGGGGATTACAGATACGCAGTATTTT.

The chain joins TRBV11-2 to TRBJ2-7, with D uncertain. Trimming stripped 3 bases from V and 7 bases from J, with 16 bases between. CDR3 size: 14 residues. Germline CDR1 is SGHAT and CDR2 is FQNNGV. The CDR3: CASSLPGRIGEQYF. The CDR3 DNA follows: TGTGCCAGCAGCTTGCCCGGACGGATCGGGGAGCAGTACTTC.

The chain has TRBV6-4 and TRBJ2-3; 7 bases align to TRBD1. Trimming at V came to 5 bases and at J to 2 bases, leaving 4 bases not matched to a gene. Germline assignment: CDR1 MRHNA and CDR2 SNTAGT. This CDR3 contains 14 residues. CDR3 loop: CASSRGQNTDTQYF. In DNA form, the CDR3 reads TGTGCCAGCAGTAGGGGACAGAACACAGATACGCAGTATTTT.

The rearrangement uses TRBV19 and TRBJ2-3, with unresolved D. There are 14 residues in the CDR3. Trimming cost V 1 base and J 3 bases, with 8 bases left between them. Per germline, CDR1 LNHDA and CDR2 SQIVND (reference sequence). CDR3 DNA sequence: TGTGCCAGTAGTATAGGCCTGGGGACAGATACGCAGTATTTT. Amino acid sequence: CASSIGLGTDTQYF. Full variable domain (missing parts from reference TRBV19 and TRBJ2-3): DGGITQSPKYLFRKEGQNVTLSCEQNLNHDAMYWYRQDPGQGLRLIYYSQIVNDFQKGDIAEGYSVSREKKESFPLTVTSAQKNPTAFYLCASSIGLGTDTQYFGPGTRLTVL.